The TCR beta chain described here comes from a study of spatial heterogeneity in lung cancer. Study summary: In raw reads, more than 9.5 appearances on average were recorded for each unique TCR and UMI combination. General study results and limits: Resection saw ubiquitous expanded tumor TCRs appear in blood more than follow-up did.

Time point here: sample taken at primary tumor resection. The donor population consisted of some 70 patients with untreated, early-stage non-small cell lung cancer. Whole RNA from tumor, nontumor lung or frozen PBMC was sequenced unsorted. This clonotype was seen a handful of times. The antigen is unknown. TCRdb redid the calling of the 5' RACE reads with MiXCR, one entry per CDR3 protein. The sample consists of tens of thousands of distinct CDR3 sequences, roughly 8% of them appearing once. Trimming stripped 1 base from V and 0 bases from J, with 10 bases between. Germline V CDR1 and CDR2: SGHTA, FQGNSA. This CDR3 spans 17 amino acids.

This TCR was sampled from a male donor with early-stage non-small cell lung cancer. Specimen: PBMCs, collected at surgery. This chain connects TRBV7-2 to TRBJ2-6; D gene ambiguous. The chain's CDR3 is CASSLGVRVSGANVLTF. The CDR3 bases are TGTGCCAGCAGCTTAGGGGTACGAGTCTCTGGGGCCAACGTCCTGACTTTC.